This TCR beta chain was identified during a study of spatial heterogeneity in lung cancer. Per germline, CDR1 LGHNA and CDR2 YNFKEQ. With 3 bases clipped from V and 3 bases from J, the junction kept 6 bases outside the gene matches. The CDR3 loop spans 17 amino acids. TCRdb reprocessed the 5' RACE reads via MiXCR and lists one record per CDR3 protein. The table has tens of thousands of distinct CDR3 sequences, approximately 5.8% seen once; the top ten hold approximately 30%. This sample's time point: sample taken at primary tumor resection. The specimen comprised PBMCs, sampled at surgery. The clonotype originates from a male donor with early-stage non-small cell lung cancer. V is TRBV4-2 and J is TRBJ2-2; 11 bases match TRBD2. The CDR3 DNA follows: TGTGCCAGCAGCCAGCTCACTAGCGGGAGAGACACCGGGGAGCTGTTTTTT. Translating gives CASSQLTSGRDTGELFF.